This T cell receptor (beta chain) was captured in a study of PD-L1 blockade in urothelial cancer. Here immunoSEQ multiplex PCR was the method, and the copy in TCRdb shows in-frame clones only, minus some. Of around 41,000 clones in the sample, 83% were seen once. Time point defined: peripheral blood 6 weeks after treatment start. The CDR3 totals 14 residues. Trimming took 1 base from V and 4 from J, leaving 10 bases between them. Per germline, CDR1 SGHDN and CDR2 FVKESK. The sequencing used PBMCs, collected around atezolizumab (anti-PD-L1) treatment. The V and J genes are TRBV14 and TRBJ1-2; perhaps TRBD1 as D (5 bases). This TCR was sampled from a man aged 60-69 years with urothelial cancer. The CDR3 loop reads CASSQGRGSYGYTF. The CDR3 DNA sequence: TGTGCCAGCAGCCAAGGGAGGGGCTCCTATGGCTACACCTTC.